The 2 T cell receptor beta chains below all came from one sample that was sequenced in a study of T cells in Graves' hyperthyroidism and ophthalmopathy. What was amplified from RNA transcripts were TCR beta CDR3 regions. HTBI primers were the set used in a first-round RT-PCR of the TCR CDR3. TCRdb analysed the multiplex PCR reads with MiXCR anew, one entry per CDR3 protein. Among about 400,000 distinct CDR3 sequences listed, just under 15% were seen once. The specimen sequenced was blood. The receptor source for this set is a young woman with Graves' hyperthyroidism.

This clonotype was recorded many times. This rearrangement joins TRBV28 to TRBJ2-7; a weak D match, TRBD1 (5 bases). Looked up from germline, CDR1 is MDHEN and CDR2 is SYDVKM. Trimming removed 4 bases from V and 5 bases from J, with 9 bases in between. The length of the CDR3 is 12 residues. The CDR3 coding sequence is TGTGCCAGCAGTTGGTCAGGGAACGAGCAGTACTTC. Its translation is CASSWSGNEQYF.

The chain recombines TRBV25-1 with TRBJ2-7; 7 positions match TRBD1. CDR1 is MGHDK and CDR2 is SYGVNS in the germline V gene. With V trimmed by 9 bases and J by 1 base, 3 bases remained unmatched. The CDR3 consists of 12 residues. For the CDR3, the DNA is TGTGCCAGTGTGGGACAGTCCTACGAGCAGTACTTC. Residues: CASVGQSYEQYF.